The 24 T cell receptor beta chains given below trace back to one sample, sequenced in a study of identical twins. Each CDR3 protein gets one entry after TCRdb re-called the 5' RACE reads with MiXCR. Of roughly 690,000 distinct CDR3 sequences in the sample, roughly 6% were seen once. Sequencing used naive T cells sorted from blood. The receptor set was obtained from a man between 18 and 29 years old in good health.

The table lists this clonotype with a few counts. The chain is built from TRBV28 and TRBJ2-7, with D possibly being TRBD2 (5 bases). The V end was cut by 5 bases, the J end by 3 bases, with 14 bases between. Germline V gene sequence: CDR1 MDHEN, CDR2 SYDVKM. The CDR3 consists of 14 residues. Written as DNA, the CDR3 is TGTGCCAGCAGTCTACCCACTAGTTACTACGAGCAGTACTTC. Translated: CASSLPTSYYEQYF.

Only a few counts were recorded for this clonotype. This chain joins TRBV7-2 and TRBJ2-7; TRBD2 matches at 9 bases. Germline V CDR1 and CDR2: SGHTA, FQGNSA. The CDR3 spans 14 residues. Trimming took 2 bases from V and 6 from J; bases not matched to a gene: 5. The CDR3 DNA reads TGTGCCAGCAGCTTAAAGCGGGAGGCGGGCGAGCAGTACTTC. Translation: CASSLKREAGEQYF.

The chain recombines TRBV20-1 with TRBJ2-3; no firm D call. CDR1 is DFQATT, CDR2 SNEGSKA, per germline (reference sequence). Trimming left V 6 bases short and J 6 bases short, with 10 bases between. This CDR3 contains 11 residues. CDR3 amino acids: CSALIADTQYF. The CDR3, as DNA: TGCAGTGCGTTAATCGCCGATACGCAGTATTTT.

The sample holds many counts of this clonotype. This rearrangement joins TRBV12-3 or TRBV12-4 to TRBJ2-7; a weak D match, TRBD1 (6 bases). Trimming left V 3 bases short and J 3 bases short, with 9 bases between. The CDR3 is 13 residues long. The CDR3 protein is CASSFGTNYEQYF. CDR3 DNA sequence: TGTGCCAGCAGTTTCGGGACAAACTACGAGCAGTACTTC.

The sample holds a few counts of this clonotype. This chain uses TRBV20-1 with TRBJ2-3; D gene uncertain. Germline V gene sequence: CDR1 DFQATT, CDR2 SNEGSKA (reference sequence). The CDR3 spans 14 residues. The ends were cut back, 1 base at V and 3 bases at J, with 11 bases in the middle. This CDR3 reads CSARGWARTDTQYF. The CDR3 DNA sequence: TGCAGTGCTAGAGGGTGGGCTAGAACAGATACGCAGTATTTT.

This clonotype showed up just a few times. DNA for the CDR3: TGTGCCAGCAGTAACGGACCGAGGGCTTTCTTT. It codes for CASSNGPRAFF. The V and J genes are TRBV6-2 or TRBV6-3 and TRBJ1-1; D gene ambiguous. V lost 5 bases to trimming and J lost 11 bases, with 12 bases between them. Per the germline V gene, CDR1 is MNHEY and CDR2 is SVGEGT. The CDR3 has 11 amino acids.

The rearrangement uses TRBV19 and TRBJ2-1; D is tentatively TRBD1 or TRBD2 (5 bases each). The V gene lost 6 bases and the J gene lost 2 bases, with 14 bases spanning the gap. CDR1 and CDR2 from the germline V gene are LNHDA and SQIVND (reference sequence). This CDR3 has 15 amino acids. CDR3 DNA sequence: TGTGCCAGTAGCCCAATGGGGGAAACCTACAATGAGCAGTTCTTC. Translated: CASSPMGETYNEQFF.

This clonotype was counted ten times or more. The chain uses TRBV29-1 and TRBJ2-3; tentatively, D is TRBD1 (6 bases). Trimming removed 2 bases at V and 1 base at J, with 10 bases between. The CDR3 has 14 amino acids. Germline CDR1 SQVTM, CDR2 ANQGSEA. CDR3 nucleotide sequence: TGCAGCGTTGAAAAGGGGGATGGCACAGATACGCAGTATTTT. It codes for CSVEKGDGTDTQYF.

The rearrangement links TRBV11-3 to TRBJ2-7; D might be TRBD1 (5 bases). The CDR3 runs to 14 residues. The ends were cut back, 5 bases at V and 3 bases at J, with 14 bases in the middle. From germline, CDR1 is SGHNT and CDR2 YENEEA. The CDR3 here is CASSRGAEFYEQYF. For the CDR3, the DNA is TGTGCCAGCAGCAGGGGCGCAGAATTCTACGAGCAGTACTTC.

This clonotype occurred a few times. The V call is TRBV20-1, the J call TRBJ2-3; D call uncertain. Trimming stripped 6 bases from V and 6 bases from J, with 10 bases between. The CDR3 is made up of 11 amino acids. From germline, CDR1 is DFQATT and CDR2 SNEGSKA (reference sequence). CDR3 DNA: TGCAGTGCGGCCATGCGGGATACGCAGTATTTT. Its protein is CSAAMRDTQYF.

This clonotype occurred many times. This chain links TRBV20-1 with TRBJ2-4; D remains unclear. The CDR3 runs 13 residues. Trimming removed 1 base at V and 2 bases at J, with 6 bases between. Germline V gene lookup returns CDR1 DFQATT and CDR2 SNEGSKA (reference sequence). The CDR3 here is CSARGSPKNIQYF. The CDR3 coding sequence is TGCAGTGCTAGAGGCTCTCCCAAAAACATTCAGTACTTC.

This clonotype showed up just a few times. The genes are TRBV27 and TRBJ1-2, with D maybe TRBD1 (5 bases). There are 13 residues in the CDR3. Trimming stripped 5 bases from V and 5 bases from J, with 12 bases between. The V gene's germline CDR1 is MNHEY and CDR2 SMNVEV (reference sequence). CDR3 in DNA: TGTGCCAGCAGTGACTACTCAGGGTATGGCTACACCTTC. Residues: CASSDYSGYGYTF.

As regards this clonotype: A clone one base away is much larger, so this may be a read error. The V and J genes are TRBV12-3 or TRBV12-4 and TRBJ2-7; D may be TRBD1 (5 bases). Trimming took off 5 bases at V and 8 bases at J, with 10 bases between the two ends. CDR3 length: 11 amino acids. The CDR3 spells CASSVLGQQYF. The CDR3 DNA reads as TGTGCCAGCAGTGTCCTGGGGCAGCAGTACTTC.

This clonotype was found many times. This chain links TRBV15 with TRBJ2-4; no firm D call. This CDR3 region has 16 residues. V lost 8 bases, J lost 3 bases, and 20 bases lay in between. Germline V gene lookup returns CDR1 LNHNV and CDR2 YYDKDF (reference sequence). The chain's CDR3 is CATSPDGGIVKNIQYF. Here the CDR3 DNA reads TGTGCCACCTCCCCCGATGGCGGTATAGTCAAAAACATTCAGTACTTC.

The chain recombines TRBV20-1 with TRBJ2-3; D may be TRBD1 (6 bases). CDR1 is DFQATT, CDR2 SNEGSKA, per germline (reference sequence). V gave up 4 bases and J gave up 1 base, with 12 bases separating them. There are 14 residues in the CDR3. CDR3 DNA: TGCAGTGCTACGAGCAGGGGACGCACAGATACGCAGTATTTT. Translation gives CSATSRGRTDTQYF.

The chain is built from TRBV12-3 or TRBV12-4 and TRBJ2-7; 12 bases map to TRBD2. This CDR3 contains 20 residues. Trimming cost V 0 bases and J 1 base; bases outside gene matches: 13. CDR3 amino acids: CASSLALAGGKHLNSYEQYF. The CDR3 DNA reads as TGTGCCAGCAGTTTAGCGCTAGCGGGAGGGAAACATTTAAATTCCTACGAGCAGTACTTC.

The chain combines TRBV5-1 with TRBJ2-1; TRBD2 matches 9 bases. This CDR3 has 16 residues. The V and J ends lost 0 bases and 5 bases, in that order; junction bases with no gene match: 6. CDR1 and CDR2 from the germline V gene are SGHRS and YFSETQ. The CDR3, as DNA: TGCGCCAGCAGCTTGGCCTGGTCTAGCGGGAACAATGAGCAGTTCTTC. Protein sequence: CASSLAWSSGNNEQFF. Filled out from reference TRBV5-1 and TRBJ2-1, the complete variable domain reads KAGVTQTPRYLIKTRGQQVTLSCSPISGHRSVSWYQQTPGQGLQFLFEYFSETQRNKGNFPGRFSGRQFSNSRSEMNVSTLELGDSALYLCASSLAWSSGNNEQFFGPGTRLTVL.

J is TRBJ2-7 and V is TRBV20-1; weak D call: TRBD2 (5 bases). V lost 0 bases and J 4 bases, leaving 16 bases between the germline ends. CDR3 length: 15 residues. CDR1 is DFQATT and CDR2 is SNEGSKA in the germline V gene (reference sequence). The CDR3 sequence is CSARERRFGGYEQYF. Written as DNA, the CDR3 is TGCAGTGCTAGAGAACGGAGATTTGGAGGTTACGAGCAGTACTTC.

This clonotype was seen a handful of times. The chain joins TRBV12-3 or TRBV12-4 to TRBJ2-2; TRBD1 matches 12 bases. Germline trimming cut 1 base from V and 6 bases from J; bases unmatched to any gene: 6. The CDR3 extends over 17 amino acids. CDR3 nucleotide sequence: TGTGCCAGCAGTTTAGGCCCGGGACAGGGGGCCTCCGGGGAGCTGTTTTTT. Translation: CASSLGPGQGASGELFF.

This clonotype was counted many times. CDR3 in DNA: TGCGCCAGCAGCCTTGGAGGGGAGTACAATGAGCAGTTCTTC. Translated: CASSLGGEYNEQFF. The chain recombines TRBV5-1 with TRBJ2-1, with a possible D match to TRBD2 (6 bases). V lost 4 bases and J lost 4, with 12 bases in between. The germline gives CDR1 SGHRS, CDR2 YFSETQ. CDR3 length equals 14 residues.

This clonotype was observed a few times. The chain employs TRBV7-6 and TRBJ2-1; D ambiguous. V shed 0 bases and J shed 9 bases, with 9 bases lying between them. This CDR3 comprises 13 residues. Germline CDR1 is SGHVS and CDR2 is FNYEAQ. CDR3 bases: TGTGCCAGCAGCTTAGCGTCCGGTGGTGAGCAGTTCTTC. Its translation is CASSLASGGEQFF.

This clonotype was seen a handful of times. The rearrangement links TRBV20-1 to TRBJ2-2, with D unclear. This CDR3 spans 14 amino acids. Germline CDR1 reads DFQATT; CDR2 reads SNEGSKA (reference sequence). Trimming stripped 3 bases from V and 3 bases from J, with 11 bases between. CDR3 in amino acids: CSASRRRDTGELFF. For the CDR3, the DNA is TGCAGTGCTAGCCGGAGAAGGGACACCGGGGAGCTGTTTTTT.

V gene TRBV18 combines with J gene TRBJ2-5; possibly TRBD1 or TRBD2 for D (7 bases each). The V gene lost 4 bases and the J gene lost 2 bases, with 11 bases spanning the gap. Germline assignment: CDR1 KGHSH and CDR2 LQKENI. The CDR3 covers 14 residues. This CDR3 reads CASSRAGQQETQYF. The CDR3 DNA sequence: TGTGCCAGCTCACGAGCGGGACAGCAAGAGACCCAGTACTTC.

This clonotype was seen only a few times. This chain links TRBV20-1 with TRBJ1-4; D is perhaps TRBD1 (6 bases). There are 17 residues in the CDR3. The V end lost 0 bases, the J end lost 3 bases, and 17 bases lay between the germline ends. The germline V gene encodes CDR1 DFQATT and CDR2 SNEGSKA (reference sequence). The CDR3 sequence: CSARDTGTLAPNEKLFF. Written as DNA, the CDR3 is TGCAGTGCTAGAGATACAGGGACCCTTGCCCCTAATGAAAAACTGTTTTTT.